This T cell receptor (beta chain) was retrieved from a study of T cells expressing NK-cell markers. The CDR3 totals 14 residues. Germline V CDR1 and CDR2: SSHAT, FNYEAQ (reference sequence). After re-calling the 5' RACE reads, TCRdb lists one entry per CDR3 protein, DNA absent. In total, the table holds more than 400,000 distinct CDR3 sequences. The specimen was blood T cells: a sorted CD56 or NKG2C T cell subset, CD4+ or CD8+ T cells, or bulk PBMC T cells (not recorded which). The clonotype was recovered from a woman between 18 and 70 years old in good health. The rearrangement joins TRBV7-7 to TRBJ2-1; TCRdb proposes TRBD2, but this gene call is untestable without DNA. Here the CDR3 reads CASSLTAGGGEQFF.